This T cell receptor (beta chain) stems from a study of response to subunit inactivated influenza vaccine. TCRdb re-analysed the RT-PCR reads in MiXCR, keeping a single row per CDR3 protein. Of 150,000 or so distinct CDR3 sequences in the sample, over 8.5% are singletons; the top ten hold roughly 40%. This CDR3 contains 10 residues. Trimming removed 5 bases at V and 5 bases at J, with 1 base between. Germline lookup yields CDR1 LNHNV and CDR2 YYDKDF (reference sequence). This specimen consisted of CD8+ T cells sorted from PBMCs, obtained less than 30 months after vaccination. This TCR derives from a man in his fifties or sixties who received an inactivated influenza vaccine. This chain joins TRBV15 and TRBJ2-1; D remains ambiguous. In nucleotides, the CDR3 is TGTGCCACCAGCGACAATGAGCAGTTCTTC. This sequence encodes CATSDNEQFF.